The 25 T cell receptor beta chains below were found in one sample sequenced in a study of identical twins. TCRdb reprocessed the 5' RACE reads with MiXCR, giving one entry per CDR3 protein. This table holds roughly 720,000 distinct CDR3 sequences, approximately 18% found once. This sample was also put to use in a study of T cells expressing NK-cell markers.

The sample was PBMCs. The receptor set was obtained from a woman under 30 in good health.

The chain couples TRBV18 to TRBJ1-2; D is uncertain. The CDR3 is made up of 14 amino acids. The V and J ends lost 1 base and 3 bases respectively, with 9 bases between them. CDR1 KGHSH and CDR2 LQKENI come from the germline V gene. The CDR3 DNA reads TGTGCCAGCTCACCACTCCCGGACTACTATGGCTACACCTTC. Protein sequence: CASSPLPDYYGYTF.

In this sample, this clonotype turned up a few times. The chain links TRBV6-1 to TRBJ1-1, with 8 bases matching TRBD1. Germline assignment: CDR1 MNHNS and CDR2 SASEGT. Trimming cost V 6 bases and J 6 bases; bases outside gene matches: 9. The CDR3 covers 14 residues. CDR3 sequence reads: CASRSHRGRAEAFF. Here the CDR3 DNA reads TGTGCCAGCAGGTCGCACAGGGGGAGAGCTGAAGCTTTCTTT.

This clonotype has just a few counts. V is TRBV13 and J is TRBJ2-1; 12 bases are shared with TRBD2. The germline CDR1 and CDR2 sequences are PRHDT and FYEKMQ (reference sequence). This CDR3 comprises 15 residues. J was trimmed by 7 bases and V by 4 bases; bases with no gene match: 5. CDR3 sequence: CASSSRLAGANEQFF. DNA of the CDR3: TGTGCCAGCAGCTCGAGACTAGCGGGAGCGAATGAGCAGTTCTTC. Supplemented by reference TRBV13 and TRBJ2-1, the full variable domain reads AAGVIQSPRHLIKEKRETATLKCYPIPRHDTVYWYQQGPGQDPQFLISFYEKMQSDKGSIPDRFSAQQFSDYHSELNMSSLELGDSALYFCASSSRLAGANEQFFGPGTRLTVL.

The J gene is TRBJ1-4, the V gene TRBV5-5; 7 nucleotides agree with TRBD1. Germline values: CDR1 SGHKS, CDR2 YYEKEE (reference sequence). Trimming cost V 0 bases and J 4 bases; bases outside gene matches: 6. This CDR3 has 16 amino acids. The CDR3 reads CASSLARQGFNEKLFF. The CDR3 region has the DNA TGTGCCAGCAGCTTGGCCCGACAGGGATTTAATGAAAAACTGTTTTTT.

This sequence joins TRBV20-1 and TRBJ2-7, with 9 bases identical to TRBD2. CDR1 and CDR2 from the germline V gene are DFQATT and SNEGSKA (reference sequence). The CDR3 contains 13 residues. V was pared by 7 bases and J by 6 bases, with 10 bases of the junction left unmatched. CDR3 DNA: TGCAGTGGGTCGAGCGGGAGGATGTCCGAGCAGTACTTC. It encodes CSGSSGRMSEQYF.

This clonotype occurred a few times. This chain links TRBV7-9 with TRBJ1-6; D remains ambiguous. Trimming took 1 base from V and 8 from J, leaving 3 bases between them. CDR1 is SEHNR and CDR2 is FQNEAQ in the germline V gene (reference sequence). This CDR3 contains 12 residues. CDR3 amino acids: CASSLDYSPLHF. The CDR3 bases are TGTGCCAGCAGCTTAGATTATTCACCCCTCCACTTT.

The V gene is TRBV20-1, the J gene TRBJ2-1; 9 bases are shared with TRBD2. The length of the CDR3 is 13 residues. Germline-derived CDR1 and CDR2 are DFQATT and SNEGSKA (reference sequence). V was clipped by 7 bases and J by 4 bases; unmatched bases: 5. The CDR3 spells CSVAGAAYNEQFF. The DNA for the CDR3 is TGCAGTGTAGCGGGAGCCGCTTACAATGAGCAGTTCTTC.

This clonotype was detected a few times. V gene TRBV7-3 combines with J gene TRBJ2-2; 8 bases align to TRBD2. Germline V gene sequence: CDR1 SGHTA, CDR2 FQGTGA. V lost 3 bases, J lost 2 bases, and 11 bases stayed unmatched. The CDR3 consists of 18 residues. In DNA form, the CDR3 reads TGTGCCAGCAGCTTCCGTCCCCCGGGACTAGGCAACACCGGGGAGCTGTTTTTT. Translation gives CASSFRPPGLGNTGELFF.

This CDR3 is CASSSSGSGGNTQYF. The CDR3 nucleotides are TGTGCCAGCAGCTCCAGTGGTAGCGGGGGCAATACGCAGTATTTT. The V call is TRBV11-2, the J call TRBJ2-3; TRBD2 matches 9 bases. Germline V gives CDR1 SGHAT, CDR2 FQNNGV. The ends lost 4 bases at V and 7 bases at J; junction bases unmatched: 9. This CDR3 spans 15 amino acids.

This clonotype was detected a few times. This chain uses TRBV9 with TRBJ2-5, with TRBD2 as a possible D gene (7 bases). The germline V and J ends were trimmed by 0 bases and 6 bases, with 18 bases remaining between them. Per germline, CDR1 SGDLS and CDR2 YYNGEE. This CDR3 has 16 residues. The CDR3 sequence is CASSVEERGGGKTQYF. As DNA, the CDR3 is TGTGCCAGCAGCGTAGAAGAGAGGGGGGGAGGGAAGACCCAGTACTTC.

This clonotype occurred a few times. The chain carries TRBV3-1 and TRBJ1-2, with 8 bases that match TRBD1. The CDR3 has 16 amino acids. Trimming cost V 2 bases and J 1 base; bases outside gene matches: 6. The germline CDR1 and CDR2 sequences are LGHDT and YNNKEL (reference sequence). CDR3 residues: CASSQPRTGRNYGYTF. CDR3 coding DNA: TGTGCCAGCAGCCAACCTAGGACAGGGCGTAACTATGGCTACACCTTC.

This clonotype was detected a few times. The chain combines TRBV20-1 with TRBJ2-1; TRBD2 matches 8 bases. The CDR3 totals 14 residues. V trimming: 1 base; J trimming: 8 bases; junction bases outside the gene matches: 7. Germline loops: CDR1 DFQATT, CDR2 SNEGSKA (reference sequence). The CDR3 nucleotides read TGCAGTGCTAGAGCGGGGGGGCCTTTGGATGAGCAGTTCTTC. This translates into CSARAGGPLDEQFF.

This rearrangement joins TRBV29-1 to TRBJ2-1; no reliable D call. This CDR3 contains 14 residues. Germline V gene sequence: CDR1 SQVTM, CDR2 ANQGSEA. The V and J ends lost 5 bases and 6 bases respectively, with 17 bases between them. Written as DNA, the CDR3 is TGCAGCGTTTACTCAGCTGCGTATTCCAATGAGCAGTTCTTC. Translation gives CSVYSAAYSNEQFF.

CDR3 DNA: TGCGCCAGCAGCTTACAGACAGGGGAAGAGACCCAGTACTTC. Translation gives CASSLQTGEETQYF. The chain carries TRBV5-1 and TRBJ2-5; 8 bases are shared with TRBD1. Per the germline V gene, CDR1 is SGHRS and CDR2 is YFSETQ. This CDR3 has 14 amino acids. The V segment lost 2 bases and the J segment 3 bases; nucleotides outside the gene matches: 3.

Many counts were recorded for this clonotype. This chain uses TRBV12-3 or TRBV12-4 with TRBJ1-1, with 7 nucleotides matching TRBD1. V shed 3 bases, J shed 4 bases, and the junction held 5 bases outside the gene matches. The CDR3 covers 14 residues. The CDR3 loop reads CASSFENRGTEAFF. In DNA form, the CDR3 reads TGTGCCAGCAGTTTTGAGAACAGGGGCACTGAAGCTTTCTTT.

The CDR3 spells CASSLRGGYEQYF. CDR3 in DNA: TGTGCCAGCAGCCTTAGAGGGGGCTACGAGCAGTACTTC. This chain connects TRBV7-9 to TRBJ2-7, with D perhaps TRBD1 (6 bases). CDR1 SEHNR and CDR2 FQNEAQ come from the germline V gene (reference sequence). Trimming removed 5 bases at V and 3 bases at J, with 11 bases between. The length of the CDR3 is 13 residues.

The sample holds many counts of this clonotype. The V call is TRBV6-2 or TRBV6-3, the J call TRBJ2-7; D not certain. CDR1 and CDR2 from the germline V gene are MNHEY and SVGEGT. V lost 2 bases, J lost 0 bases, and 8 bases lay in between. CDR3 size: 14 residues. Written as DNA, the CDR3 is TGTGCCAGCAGTTACAAGGCCAACTCCTACGAGCAGTACTTC. This gives the protein CASSYKANSYEQYF.

In this sample, this clonotype turned up a few times. V and J are TRBV10-2 and TRBJ1-1, with unresolved D. Germline V CDR1 and CDR2: WSHSY, SAAADI. V lost 4 bases, J lost 10 bases, and 19 bases lay in between. This CDR3 is built from 14 residues. CDR3 protein: CASSVRTLDRPAFF. For the CDR3, the DNA is TGCGCCAGCAGTGTCCGGACGCTAGATCGTCCAGCTTTCTTT.

The V call is TRBV3-1, the J call TRBJ2-7; 12 positions agree with TRBD2. CDR3 length equals 12 residues. Germline assignment: CDR1 LGHDT and CDR2 YNNKEL (reference sequence). Trimming removed 4 bases from V and 13 bases from J; junction bases left unmatched: 5. The chain's CDR3 is CASSRGLAGTYF. The CDR3 DNA is TGTGCCAGCAGCCGAGGACTAGCGGGGACCTACTTC.

This clonotype was observed a handful of times. One junction end disagrees with the germline gene, perhaps due to a read error. The gene calls are TRBV20-1 and TRBJ1-4, with D possibly matching TRBD1 (5 bases). CDR3 length equals 17 residues. Germline V lookup: CDR1 DFQATT, CDR2 SNEGSKA (reference sequence). CDR3 sequence (DNA): TGCTGTGCTAGAGATCCAAACAGACAGCGTCGAGAGGAAAAACTGTTTTTT. It specifies CCARDPNRQRREEKLFF.

CDR3 amino acids: CATSRGSVAGEQYF. As DNA, the CDR3 is TGTGCCACCAGCAGAGGATCGGTGGCGGGCGAGCAGTACTTC. This sequence joins TRBV15 and TRBJ2-7; TRBD2 might be the D (5 bases). The length of the CDR3 is 14 residues. Between the trimmed V and J ends, which lost 1 base and 6 bases, there was a span of 13 bases. CDR1 is LNHNV, CDR2 YYDKDF, per germline (reference sequence).

V is TRBV11-2 and J is TRBJ2-1; 9 positions match TRBD2. With 1 base clipped from V and 4 bases from J, the junction kept 5 bases outside the gene matches. The CDR3 is made up of 16 amino acids. The germline gives CDR1 SGHAT, CDR2 FQNNGV. CDR3 sequence reads: CASSLVLAGLYNEQFF. The DNA for the CDR3 is TGTGCCAGCAGCTTAGTTCTAGCGGGATTGTACAATGAGCAGTTCTTC. The variable domain in full, with the rest retrieved from reference TRBV11-2 and TRBJ2-1, is EAGVAQSPRYKIIEKRQSVAFWCNPISGHATLYWYQQILGQGPKLLIQFQNNGVVDDSQLPKDRFSAERLKGVDSTLKIQPAKLEDSAVYLCASSLVLAGLYNEQFFGPGTRLTVL.

This clonotype was observed a handful of times. CDR3 DNA sequence: TGCAGTGCTTCTGGCTTCATGTGGGCTAATTCCTACGAGCAGTACTTC. Residues: CSASGFMWANSYEQYF. The chain joins TRBV20-1 to TRBJ2-7; D is unresolved. The CDR3 totals 16 residues. Germline V gene sequence: CDR1 DFQATT, CDR2 SNEGSKA (reference sequence). V lost 5 bases, J lost 1 base, and 21 bases lay in between.

In this sample, this clonotype turned up a few times. The rearrangement uses TRBV20-1 and TRBJ1-4; 9 nucleotides agree with TRBD1. CDR1 is DFQATT, CDR2 SNEGSKA, per germline (reference sequence). V gave up 0 bases and J gave up 5 bases; unmatched junction bases: 4. The CDR3 spans 15 residues. The CDR3 DNA is TGCAGTGCTAGAGATTGGACAGGGGAGAATGAAAAACTGTTTTTT. This sequence encodes CSARDWTGENEKLFF.

This clonotype was seen a few times. The CDR3 protein is CASSQQWLAGVDEQFF. The CDR3 coding sequence is TGTGCCAGCAGCCAACAATGGCTAGCGGGAGTAGATGAGCAGTTCTTC. The chain links TRBV11-2 to TRBJ2-1; TRBD2 aligns across 10 bases. V lost 5 bases and J lost 8; bases outside the gene matches: 12. The CDR3 loop spans 16 amino acids. Germline lookup yields CDR1 SGHAT and CDR2 FQNNGV. Full variable domain (outside the CDR3, taken from reference TRBV11-2 and TRBJ2-1): EAGVAQSPRYKIIEKRQSVAFWCNPISGHATLYWYQQILGQGPKLLIQFQNNGVVDDSQLPKDRFSAERLKGVDSTLKIQPAKLEDSAVYLCASSQQWLAGVDEQFFGPGTRLTVL.